The 4 T cell receptor beta chains in this list originate from one sample, sequenced in a study of beta chain features in type 1 diabetes. TCRB transcripts that were expressed got sequenced, as all of the isolated RNA had been reverse transcribed. This table comes from immunoSEQ multiplex PCR, and its TCRdb copy is limited to in-frame clones, with some not included. The sample includes hundreds of thousands of clones, 15% to 19% seen only once; the top ten take about 0.097%. Sequenced: naive CD4+ T cells from blood. These receptors all come from a man between 18 and 35 years old in good health.

J is TRBJ2-7 and V is TRBV7-2; 8 nucleotides align to TRBD1. The CDR3 runs to 14 residues. Germline V gene data show CDR1 as SGHTA and CDR2 as FQGNSA. J lost 2 bases, V lost 3 bases, and 3 bases had no gene match. The CDR3: CASSFSGGAYEQYF. The CDR3 region has the DNA TGTGCCAGCAGCTTCTCAGGGGGCGCCTACGAGCAGTACTTC.

This clone has a handful of counts. The J gene is TRBJ2-2, the V gene TRBV7-2; weak D call: TRBD1 (6 bases). V was clipped by 5 bases and J by 7 bases, with 14 bases between them. The CDR3 has 14 residues. The V gene's germline CDR1 is SGHTA and CDR2 FQGNSA. The CDR3: CASSRQARGGELFF. The CDR3 DNA reads as TGTGCCAGCAGCAGACAGGCCCGGGGCGGGGAGCTGTTTTTT.

The chain uses TRBV9 and TRBJ2-3; 14 nucleotides match TRBD2. The CDR3 length is 18 residues. The junction had 7 bases not matched to a gene; V was cut back by 3 bases and J by 1 base. Germline CDR1 and CDR2: SGDLS and YYNGEE. CDR3 region: CASSGRLAGGVGTDTQYF. Written as DNA, the CDR3 is TGTGCCAGCAGCGGTAGACTAGCGGGGGGGGTTGGCACAGATACGCAGTATTTT. The complete variable domain, with remaining parts taken from reference TRBV9 and TRBJ2-3, reads DSGVTQTPKHLITATGQRVTLRCSPRSGDLSVYWYQQSLDQGLQFLIQYYNGEERAKGNILERFSAQQFPDLHSELNLSSLELGDSALYFCASSGRLAGGVGTDTQYFGPGTRLTVL.

This clone was seen a handful of times. This sequence joins TRBV9 and TRBJ2-5, with TRBD1 identical over 8 bases. The J call may be mistaken, given a closer DNA end match to TRBJ2-7. This CDR3 has 14 residues. Germline lookup yields CDR1 SGDLS and CDR2 YYNGEE. For the CDR3, the DNA is TGTGCCAGCAGCGTAGTGGACAGGGCCTACGAGCAGTACTTC. Protein product: CASSVVDRAYEQYF.